Below, 20 T cell receptor beta chains from the same sample are listed, as sequenced in a study of blood T cell repertoires in COVID-19. Using immunoSEQ multiplex PCR, the repertoire was profiled, and TCRdb retains in-frame clones only, with some absent. Altogether around 300,000 clones are present, 88% being singletons, with the ten largest covering about 3%. The sequencing sample was made of PBMCs or T cells enriched from blood (not recorded which). The receptor set was obtained from a woman in her fifties or sixties who had recovered from COVID-19.

To note about this clone: The sample has other DNA sequences that encode this CDR3 too. The V call is TRBV28, the J call TRBJ2-3; unclear D gene. This CDR3 is 12 amino acids long. Between the trimmed V and J ends, which lost 6 bases and 0 bases, there was a span of 4 bases. CDR1 is MDHEN and CDR2 is SYDVKM in the germline V gene. The CDR3 is CASRQSTDTQYF. The DNA of the CDR3 is TGTGCCAGCAGACAAAGCACAGATACGCAGTATTTT.

This clone was recorded once. This CDR3 reads CASRTSGTEQFF. The CDR3 DNA is TGTGCCAGTCGGACTAGCGGGACGGAGCAGTTCTTC. V and J are TRBV6-5 and TRBJ2-1; 12 bases line up with TRBD2. CDR1 is MNHEY, CDR2 SVGAGI, per germline. The CDR3 covers 12 residues. The V and J ends lost 9 bases and 10 bases, in that order; junction bases with no gene match: 4.

The rearrangement joins TRBV3-1 (or the pseudogene TRBV3-2) to TRBJ1-1; a possible D gene is TRBD1 (6 bases). Germline-derived CDR1 and CDR2 are LGHDT and YNNKEL (reference sequence). The V end was cut by 7 bases, the J end by 0 bases, with 9 bases between. There are 13 residues in the CDR3. CDR3 DNA sequence: TGTGCCAGCATGGGACAAATGAACACTGAAGCTTTCTTT. Translated: CASMGQMNTEAFF.

This chain uses TRBV28 with TRBJ1-3; possible D gene TRBD1, 6 bases. Germline CDR1 and CDR2: MDHEN and SYDVKM. This CDR3 spans 15 amino acids. The ends were cut back, 3 bases at V and 2 bases at J, with 11 bases in the middle. CDR3 amino acids: CASSLRAGAGNTIYF. CDR3 in DNA: TGTGCCAGCAGTTTGAGGGCAGGGGCTGGAAACACCATATATTTT.

The chain has TRBV5-1 and TRBJ2-2; possible D gene TRBD1, 6 bases. This CDR3 has 14 amino acids. The germline CDR1 and CDR2 sequences are SGHRS and YFSETQ. V was trimmed by 2 bases and J by 5 bases, leaving 10 bases between them. The CDR3 DNA is TGCGCCAGCAGCTTCGCGCAGGGGACCGGGGAGCTGTTTTTT. Amino acid sequence: CASSFAQGTGELFF.

The rearrangement uses TRBV30 and TRBJ1-1, with D unclear. Trimming removed 3 bases at V and 1 base at J, with 21 bases between. Germline CDR1 is GTSNPN and CDR2 is SVGIG (reference sequence). The CDR3 covers 17 residues. The CDR3 region is CAWSAPTIIEKNTEAFF. The CDR3 DNA reads as TGTGCCTGGAGCGCCCCAACCATAATAGAGAAGAACACTGAAGCTTTCTTT.

The rearrangement joins TRBV4-1 to TRBJ1-2, with D perhaps matching TRBD1 (6 bases). The length of the CDR3 is 15 residues. With 1 base removed from V and 1 base from J, the gap between germline ends came to 10 bases. Germline V gives CDR1 MGHRA, CDR2 YSYEKL. CDR3 protein: CASSQGTEFNYGYTF. DNA for the CDR3: TGCGCCAGCAGCCAAGGGACAGAATTTAACTATGGCTACACCTTC.

This clone has just one count. The chain is built from TRBV6-2 or TRBV6-3 and TRBJ1-4; 7 bases are a match to TRBD1. V shed 7 bases, J shed 7 bases, and the junction held 12 bases outside the gene matches. CDR1 MNHEY and CDR2 SVGEGT come from the germline V gene. The CDR3 is 15 amino acids. This CDR3 reads CASTPGTVRSEKLFF. CDR3 coding DNA: TGTGCCAGCACCCCCGGGACAGTACGGAGTGAAAAACTGTTTTTT.

The chain uses TRBV7-9 and TRBJ1-2; TRBD1 might be the D (5 bases). The germline gives CDR1 SEHNR, CDR2 FQNEAQ (reference sequence). This CDR3 contains 13 residues. V was clipped by 3 bases and J by 4 bases, with 9 bases between them. This CDR3 is CASSFGGLYGYTF. The CDR3 nucleotides read TGTGCCAGCAGCTTTGGGGGACTCTATGGCTACACCTTC.

The V gene is TRBV18, the J gene TRBJ1-5, with D possibly matching TRBD1 (5 bases). From germline, CDR1 is KGHSH and CDR2 LQKENI. V was cut by 1 base and J by 5 bases, with 15 bases left in between. There are 16 residues in the CDR3. Written as DNA, the CDR3 is TGTGCCAGCTCACCACAGGGGCACCCTAAAGATCAGCCCCAGCATTTT. Translation: CASSPQGHPKDQPQHF.

The chain employs TRBV28 and TRBJ2-7; D uncertain. The CDR3 is 14 amino acids. Deletions cut 3 bases from V and 1 base from J, with 10 bases between. Germline loops: CDR1 MDHEN, CDR2 SYDVKM. The DNA of the CDR3 is TGTGCCAGCAGTTTTAAATTACGGTCCTACGAGCAGTACTTC. Translating it yields CASSFKLRSYEQYF.

J is TRBJ1-1 and V is TRBV28; no clear D. Germline loops: CDR1 MDHEN, CDR2 SYDVKM. The CDR3 is 13 residues long. V dropped 6 bases and J dropped 0 bases, with 8 bases sitting between them. For the CDR3, the DNA is TGTGCCAGCAGGCGTACCTTGAACACTGAAGCTTTCTTT. Translating gives CASRRTLNTEAFF.

The chain links TRBV28 to TRBJ1-5, with D uncertain. Germline V gives CDR1 MDHEN, CDR2 SYDVKM. The CDR3 is made up of 17 amino acids. The CDR3 loop reads CATLEGRIPYSNQPQHF. The CDR3 bases are TGTGCGACGCTCGAGGGCAGGATTCCTTACAGCAATCAGCCCCAGCATTTT.

The chain recombines TRBV7-8 with TRBJ1-5; 8 nucleotides match TRBD1. This CDR3 is built from 15 residues. Trimming took 3 bases from V and 1 from J; bases not matched to a gene: 2. CDR1 is SGHVS, CDR2 FQNEAQ, per germline. CDR3 DNA sequence: TGTGCCAGCAGCTTCACAGGGGGGAGCAATCAGCCCCAGCATTTT. Translating gives CASSFTGGSNQPQHF.

The CDR3 protein is CASSKRSLDHEQFF. CDR3 coding DNA: TGTGCCAGCAGCAAGCGGAGCTTAGACCATGAGCAGTTCTTC. The chain carries TRBV21-1 and TRBJ2-1; the table's TRBD2 call for D was not verified on the DNA. TRBV21-1 is classified as a pseudogene. The CDR3 runs 14 residues.

The chain recombines TRBV10-1 with TRBJ2-1; 7 nucleotides agree with TRBD2. Germline loops: CDR1 WNHNN, CDR2 SYGVQD (reference sequence). Losses at the gene ends were 6 bases for V and 7 bases for J; bases not matched to a gene: 9. The length of the CDR3 is 14 residues. CDR3 nucleotide sequence: TGCGCCAGCAGCGGGCGGGAGCGTGGGAATGAGCAGTTCTTC. Translated: CASSGRERGNEQFF.

The chain uses TRBV11-2 and TRBJ1-2; D uncertain. The CDR3 extends over 12 amino acids. CDR1 SGHAT and CDR2 FQNNGV come from the germline V gene. The V end lost 5 bases, the J end lost 8 bases, and 12 bases lay between the germline ends. The CDR3 DNA follows: TGTGCCAGCAGCCCAAGGACTGACGGCTACACCTTC. Translated, it gives CASSPRTDGYTF.

This clone occurred once. The genes are TRBV3-1 (or the pseudogene TRBV3-2) and TRBJ1-3; D remains unclear. CDR1 LGHDT and CDR2 YNNKEL come from the germline V gene (reference sequence). CDR3 size: 14 residues. Deletions cut 1 base from V and 6 bases from J, with 10 bases between. CDR3 in amino acids: CASSQGAGLNTIYF. The CDR3 DNA reads TGTGCCAGCAGCCAAGGGGCCGGACTAAACACCATATATTTT.

The J gene is TRBJ1-1, the V gene TRBV28, with 7 bases that match TRBD1. V lost 7 bases, J lost 2 bases, and 10 bases stayed unmatched. This CDR3 region has 15 residues. Germline CDR1 MDHEN, CDR2 SYDVKM. CDR3 coding DNA: TGTGCCAGCAAGACTCCGACAGGGACAAACACTGAAGCTTTCTTT. This gives the protein CASKTPTGTNTEAFF.

The chain uses TRBV30 and TRBJ1-2; the D gene is possibly TRBD1 (6 bases). The CDR3 is 14 amino acids. The V gene's germline CDR1 is GTSNPN and CDR2 SVGIG (reference sequence). V lost 2 bases, J lost 8 bases, and 18 bases lay in between. CDR3 sequence reads: CAWSPPGHSLGYTF. CDR3 sequence (DNA): TGTGCCTGGAGTCCCCCGGGACACTCTCTCGGCTACACCTTC.